Below are 29 T cell receptor delta chains sequenced from a single sample in a study of gamma-delta T cells after stem cell transplantation. TCRdb re-analyzed the RT-PCR reads via CATT. Of 11,000 to 15,000 delta-chain clones in the sample, approximately 31% were seen once. The source material was gamma-delta T cells. The source is a human donor. It is not recorded whose cells these are; they may come from a transplant donor.

This chain uses TRDV1 with TRDJ2, with D perhaps matching TRDD3 (6 bases). V shed 1 base and J shed 0 bases, with 24 bases lying between them. The germline V gene has CDR1 TSWWSYY and CDR2 QGS. The CDR3 spans 21 residues. For the CDR3, the DNA is TGTGCTCTTGGGGAACCAGGGGGAAACCTGGGATTCCAAGCTTTGACAGCACAACTCTTCTTT. This gives the protein CALGEPGGNLGFQALTAQLFF.

V gene TRDV1 combines with J gene TRDJ1; 11 bases are shared with TRDD3. CDR3 length: 23 residues. Germline V gene sequence: CDR1 TSWWSYY, CDR2 QGS. The junction had 31 bases not matched to a gene; V was cut back by 9 bases and J by 1 base. The CDR3 DNA sequence: TGTGCTCTAGTTCGAAGTCCTTCCTACGAGTACTGGGGGATAAGTTCAAGCACCGATAAACTCATCTTT. Protein product: CALVRSPSYEYWGISSSTDKLIF.

About this clone itself: Its ends do not fully match the called genes, so a read error is possible. The chain joins TRDV2 to TRDJ3; 8 nucleotides agree with TRDD3. The CDR3 is 21 amino acids. Germline loops: CDR1 GEAIGNYY, CDR2 EKD. CDR3 loop: CACDTVWGRPTSSWDTRKMFF. In nucleotides, the CDR3 is TGTGCCTGTGACACCGTCTGGGGGAGACCTACGAGCTCCTGGGACACCCGAAAGATGTTTTTC.

This clone has a handful of counts. The chain employs TRDV3 and TRDJ1, with TRDD3 matching over 13 bases. V shed 2 bases and J 1 base; nucleotides not matched to a gene: 28. Germline V lookup: CDR1 TVYSNPD, CDR2 GDNSRS (reference sequence). The CDR3 extends over 23 amino acids. The CDR3 spells CAFPWAFPSDTGGYAQRTDKLIF. CDR3 nucleotide sequence: TGTGCCTTTCCCTGGGCGTTCCCGTCCGATACTGGGGGATACGCTCAGCGCACCGATAAACTCATCTTT.

This clone was seen more than once but under ten times. V and J are TRDV1 and TRDJ1; 7 bases line up with TRDD3. Germline values: CDR1 TSWWSYY, CDR2 QGS. V trimming: 6 bases; J trimming: 0 bases; junction bases outside the gene matches: 13. The CDR3 runs to 17 residues. The CDR3 DNA is TGTGCTCTTGGACTCTACAACTCTGGGGGCCACACCGATAAACTCATCTTT. Protein product: CALGLYNSGGHTDKLIF.

The chain carries TRDV1 and TRDJ2; 13 bases fit TRDD3. CDR1 TSWWSYY and CDR2 QGS come from the germline V gene. After removal of 9 bases from V and 1 base from J, the junction contained 17 bases not matched to a gene. The CDR3 runs 20 residues. The CDR3 reads CALQGLGDTSGDNLTAQLFF. CDR3 nucleotide sequence: TGTGCTCTCCAGGGACTGGGGGATACGAGCGGGGATAATTTGACAGCACAACTCTTCTTT.

This clone was counted a few times. This chain connects TRDV2 to TRDJ3; 8 nucleotides match TRDD3. The J segment lost 5 bases and the V segment lost 0 bases, leaving 8 bases of the junction unmatched. The CDR3 is 18 residues long. From germline, CDR1 is GEAIGNYY and CDR2 EKD. CDR3 sequence: CACDTGWGSPGDTRQMFF. The CDR3 nucleotides are TGTGCCTGTGACACCGGCTGGGGGAGCCCCGGGGACACCCGACAGATGTTTTTC.

The chain is built from TRDV1 and TRDJ1; TRDD3 is a possible D gene (8 bases). Germline V CDR1 and CDR2: TSWWSYY, QGS. V lost 0 bases and J lost 0, with 41 bases in between. The CDR3 consists of 26 residues. DNA for the CDR3: TGTGCTCTTGGGGAACTCCTTCCTGCGGAGATTCGTACTGGGGGTTCCTATCCCTCAGACACCGATAAACTCATCTTT. Protein: CALGELLPAEIRTGGSYPSDTDKLIF.

J is TRDJ1 and V is TRDV1; D is undetermined. CDR1 and CDR2 (germline): TSWWSYY, QGS. V was cut by 2 bases and J by 4 bases, with 44 bases left in between. CDR3 length: 25 residues. CDR3 in amino acids: CALGEIGKCHDMRLRGLHTDDKLIF. The CDR3 nucleotides are TGTGCTCTTGGGGAAATTGGAAAGTGTCATGACATGCGGCTTCGCGGTCTCCATACTGACGATAAACTCATCTTT.

By its share, this clone is medium-sized. The gene calls are TRDV2 and TRDJ1; 13 positions agree with TRDD3. CDR3 length equals 16 residues. Trimming cost V 2 bases and J 4 bases; bases outside gene matches: 6. Germline V gene lookup returns CDR1 GEAIGNYY and CDR2 EKD. The CDR3 sequence is CACDILGDTKDDKLIF. CDR3 in DNA: TGTGCCTGTGACATACTGGGGGATACGAAGGACGATAAACTCATCTTT.

The chain recombines TRDV3 with TRDJ1; TRDD2 agrees at 9 bases. Trimming removed 5 bases from V and 4 bases from J; junction bases left unmatched: 23. CDR1 is TVYSNPD and CDR2 is GDNSRS in the germline V gene (reference sequence). The CDR3 loop spans 18 amino acids. The CDR3 sequence: CARLPSYRYWARGDKLIF. The CDR3 coding sequence is TGTGCCCGCCTACCTTCCTACAGGTACTGGGCTCGCGGCGATAAACTCATCTTT.

There are a few counts of this clone. V gene TRDV2 combines with J gene TRDJ1; 10 bases align to TRDD3. Germline CDR1 GEAIGNYY, CDR2 EKD. Trimming removed 0 bases from V and 0 bases from J; junction bases left unmatched: 12. The CDR3 contains 19 residues. The CDR3 nucleotides are TGTGCCTGTGACACCGCGGTACTGGGGGATCCCCCCTACACCGATAAACTCATCTTT. It codes for CACDTAVLGDPPYTDKLIF.

V gene TRDV1 combines with J gene TRDJ1, with D unresolved. V lost 2 bases to trimming and J lost 2 bases, with 33 bases between them. The germline V gene encodes CDR1 TSWWSYY and CDR2 QGS. This CDR3 spans 22 amino acids. The CDR3 region has the DNA TGTGCTCTTGGGGAATCTCAGAGTACTACTCTGATGAGACCGGGCGGAACCGATAAACTCATCTTT. Its translation: CALGESQSTTLMRPGGTDKLIF.

This clone was observed a few times. V gene TRDV2 combines with J gene TRDJ3; D gene unclear. This CDR3 comprises 18 residues. Germline V gives CDR1 GEAIGNYY, CDR2 EKD. V was clipped by 0 bases and J by 2 bases, with 13 bases between them. The CDR3 spells CACDTGLIGPWDTRQMFF. The CDR3 DNA reads as TGTGCCTGTGACACCGGACTGATAGGCCCCTGGGACACCCGACAGATGTTTTTC.

This clone was seen more than once but under ten times. The chain joins TRDV2 to TRDJ1; 7 bases line up with TRDD3. J was trimmed by 2 bases and V by 0 bases; bases with no gene match: 11. The CDR3 runs 17 residues. Looked up from germline, CDR1 is GEAIGNYY and CDR2 is EKD. The chain's CDR3 is CACDTSVGGWRTDKLIF. The CDR3 nucleotides read TGTGCCTGTGACACCTCGGTAGGGGGATGGAGAACCGATAAACTCATCTTT.

The V and J genes are TRDV1 and TRDJ1, with 7 bases identical to TRDD2. The CDR3 extends over 16 amino acids. V was clipped by 1 base and J by 0 bases; unmatched bases: 5. Germline V gene data show CDR1 as TSWWSYY and CDR2 as QGS. In DNA, the CDR3 is TGTGCTCTTGGGGAACCCTTCCTTCTGTACACCGATAAACTCATCTTT. It is translated as CALGEPFLLYTDKLIF.

The rearrangement links TRDV3 to TRDJ1, with a possible D match to TRDD3 (7 bases). The CDR3 has 19 amino acids. Trimming shortened V by 5 bases and J by 2 bases, and 33 bases separated the two germline ends. Germline values: CDR1 TVYSNPD, CDR2 GDNSRS (reference sequence). CDR3 coding DNA: TGTGCCGATTGGCCTTCCACGTTCCGCACTACTGGGGCTACCGATAAACTCATCTTT. The encoded protein is CADWPSTFRTTGATDKLIF.

V and J are TRDV1 and TRDJ1; 7 bases align to TRDD3. The V gene end was trimmed by 5 bases and the J gene end by 0 bases; junction bases not matched to a gene: 21. Per the germline V gene, CDR1 is TSWWSYY and CDR2 is QGS. This CDR3 region has 20 residues. The CDR3 is CALGILFRTMGDKYTDKLIF. In DNA form, the CDR3 reads TGTGCTCTTGGGATTCTTTTCCGGACAATGGGGGACAAGTACACCGATAAACTCATCTTT.

The chain has TRDV1 and TRDJ2, with 10 bases that match TRDD3. The V gene's germline CDR1 is TSWWSYY and CDR2 QGS. Trimming at V came to 2 bases and at J to 5 bases, leaving 5 bases not matched to a gene. There are 16 residues in the CDR3. The CDR3 nucleotides are TGTGCTCTTGGGGAATTCCTACTGGGGGATACAGCACAACTCTTCTTT. Its translation is CALGEFLLGDTAQLFF.

This clone was detected only a few times. The chain carries TRDV1 and TRDJ1; TRDD2 matches 7 bases. Unmatched junction bases numbered 10, after V lost 4 bases and J lost 8 bases. Germline values: CDR1 TSWWSYY, CDR2 QGS. The CDR3 sequence is 14 residues long. The CDR3, as DNA: TGTGCTCTTGGGGGTAGGAATCTTCCTATAAAACTCATCTTT. Residues: CALGGRNLPIKLIF.

The chain couples TRDV1 to TRDJ1, with 11 positions matching TRDD3. Looked up from germline, CDR1 is TSWWSYY and CDR2 is QGS. Trimming cost V 3 bases and J 0 bases; bases outside gene matches: 18. The CDR3 is 21 residues long. The CDR3 here is CALGELPWGIRGSSYTDKLIF. The CDR3 bases are TGTGCTCTTGGGGAGCTCCCATGGGGGATACGCGGGTCCAGCTACACCGATAAACTCATCTTT.

V gene TRDV2 combines with J gene TRDJ2, with a weak D call TRDD3 (6 bases). Trimming removed 0 bases from V and 8 bases from J, with 15 bases in between. This CDR3 is built from 15 residues. Germline V CDR1 and CDR2: GEAIGNYY, EKD. CDR3 protein: CACDTVGDGRAQLFF. Written as DNA, the CDR3 is TGTGCCTGTGACACCGTAGGGGATGGGAGGGCACAACTCTTCTTT.

This chain uses TRDV1 with TRDJ1; TRDD3 matches at 13 bases. With 3 bases clipped from V and 1 base from J, the junction kept 14 bases outside the gene matches. The length of the CDR3 is 20 residues. The germline V gene has CDR1 TSWWSYY and CDR2 QGS. The CDR3 sequence: CALGEGPSYWGIRVTDKLIF. CDR3 coding DNA: TGTGCTCTTGGGGAGGGGCCTTCCTACTGGGGGATACGCGTCACCGATAAACTCATCTTT.

This chain uses TRDV1 with TRDJ3, with a weak D call TRDD3 (6 bases). The germline CDR1 and CDR2 sequences are TSWWSYY and QGS. The CDR3 sequence is 20 residues long. Trimming removed 3 bases at V and 1 base at J, with 19 bases between. Here the CDR3 reads CALGEDGGSKRSWDTRQMFF. DNA for the CDR3: TGTGCTCTTGGGGAGGACGGGGGGAGCAAGCGTTCCTGGGACACCCGACAGATGTTTTTC.

In this sample, this clone turned up a few times. The genes are TRDV1 and TRDJ2; 10 bases line up with TRDD3. The CDR3 runs 23 residues. Germline V gives CDR1 TSWWSYY, CDR2 QGS. V trimming: 0 bases; J trimming: 0 bases; junction bases outside the gene matches: 19. CDR3 bases: TGTGCTCTTGGGGAACTTTATGGCTCCAGTACTGGGGGATCCCGGCCTTTGACAGCACAACTCTTCTTT. Encoded protein: CALGELYGSSTGGSRPLTAQLFF.

This chain connects TRDV1 to TRDJ1; 8 nucleotides agree with TRDD3. The CDR3 covers 18 residues. The germline CDR1 and CDR2 sequences are TSWWSYY and QGS. Germline trimming cut 4 bases from V and 1 base from J; bases unmatched to any gene: 14. The CDR3 DNA follows: TGTGCTCTTGGGGTTCCATTCTTTATGGGGGATGTCACCGATAAACTCATCTTT. As protein: CALGVPFFMGDVTDKLIF.

The J gene is TRDJ1, the V gene TRDV3; D is perhaps TRDD2 (5 bases). Per germline, CDR1 TVYSNPD and CDR2 GDNSRS (reference sequence). Trimming took off 2 bases at V and 7 bases at J, with 32 bases between the two ends. This CDR3 is built from 18 residues. The CDR3: CAFSSAYTHPNLSGKLIF. CDR3 DNA sequence: TGTGCCTTTTCCTCCGCCTACACTCACCCTAACTTATCCGGTAAACTCATCTTT.

The table lists this clone with a few counts. V and J are TRDV1 and TRDJ1; possibly TRDD3 for D (6 bases). The CDR3 is 15 amino acids. Trimming stripped 3 bases from V and 7 bases from J, with 18 bases between. Germline V gene lookup returns CDR1 TSWWSYY and CDR2 QGS. DNA of the CDR3: TGTGCTCTTGGGGATCCATTTTCCCGCTGGGGTAAACTCATCTTT. Translated: CALGDPFSRWGKLIF.

The V call is TRDV1, the J call TRDJ1; the match to TRDD3 covers 7 bases. With 4 bases clipped from V and 8 bases from J, the junction kept 19 bases outside the gene matches. The germline V gene has CDR1 TSWWSYY and CDR2 QGS. This CDR3 has 17 amino acids. CDR3 residues: CALGANPPLLGVRKLIF. The CDR3 nucleotides read TGTGCTCTTGGGGCCAACCCCCCCCTGCTGGGGGTCAGAAAACTCATCTTT.